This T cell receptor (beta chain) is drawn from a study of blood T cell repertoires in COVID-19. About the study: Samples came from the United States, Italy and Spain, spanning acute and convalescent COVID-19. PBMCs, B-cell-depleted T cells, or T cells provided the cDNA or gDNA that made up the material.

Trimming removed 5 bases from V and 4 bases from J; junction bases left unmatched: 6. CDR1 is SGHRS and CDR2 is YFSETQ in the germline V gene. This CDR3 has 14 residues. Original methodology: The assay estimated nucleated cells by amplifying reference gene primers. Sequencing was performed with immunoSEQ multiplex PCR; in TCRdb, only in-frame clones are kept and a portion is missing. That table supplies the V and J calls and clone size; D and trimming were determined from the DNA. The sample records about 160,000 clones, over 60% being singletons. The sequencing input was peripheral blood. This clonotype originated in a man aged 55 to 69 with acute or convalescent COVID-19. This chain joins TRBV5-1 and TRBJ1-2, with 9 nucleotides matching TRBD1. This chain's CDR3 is CASRPTGGFYGYTF. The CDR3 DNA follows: TGCGCCAGCAGGCCGACAGGGGGGTTCTATGGCTACACCTTC.